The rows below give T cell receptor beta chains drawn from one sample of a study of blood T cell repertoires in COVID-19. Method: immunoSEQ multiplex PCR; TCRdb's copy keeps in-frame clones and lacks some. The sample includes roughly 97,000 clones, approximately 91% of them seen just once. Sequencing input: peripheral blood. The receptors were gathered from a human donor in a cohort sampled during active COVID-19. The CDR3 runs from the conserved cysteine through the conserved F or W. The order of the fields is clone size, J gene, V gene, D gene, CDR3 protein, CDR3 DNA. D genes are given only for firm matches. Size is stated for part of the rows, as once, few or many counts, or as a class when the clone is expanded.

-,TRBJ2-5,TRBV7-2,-,CASTLRYRGGETQYF,TGTGCCAGCACCCTTCGGTACAGGGGAGGAGAGACCCAGTACTTC
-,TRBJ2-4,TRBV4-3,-,CASSQSSGVGNIQYF,TGCGCCAGCAGCCAAAGTTCGGGGGTTGGAAACATTCAGTACTTC
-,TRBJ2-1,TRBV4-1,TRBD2,CASSQLGRERGVDEQFF,TGCGCCAGCAGCCAATTGGGTCGGGAGCGGGGGGTCGATGAGCAGTTCTTC
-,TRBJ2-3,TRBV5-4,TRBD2,CASSILAVGTDTQYF,TGTGCCAGCAGCATCCTAGCGGTGGGTACAGATACGCAGTATTTT
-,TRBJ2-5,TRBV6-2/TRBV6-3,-,CASSYLGGMQETQYF,TGTGCCAGCAGTTACTTAGGGGGAATGCAAGAGACCCAGTACTTC
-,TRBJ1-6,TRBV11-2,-,CASSLDQVASSPLHF,TGTGCCAGCAGCTTAGACCAGGTTGCCAGCTCACCCCTCCACTTT
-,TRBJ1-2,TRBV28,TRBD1,CASSPSPGTGNYGYTF,TGTGCCAGCAGCCCAAGTCCCGGGACAGGGAACTATGGCTACACCTTC
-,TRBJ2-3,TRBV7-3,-,CASSLLAGSFSTDTQYF,TGTGCCAGCAGCTTACTTGCGGGGTCGTTTAGCACAGATACGCAGTATTTT
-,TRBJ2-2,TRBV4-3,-,CASSQGGGFTGELFF,TGCGCCAGCAGCCAAGGTGGCGGGTTCACCGGGGAGCTGTTTTTT
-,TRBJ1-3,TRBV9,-,CASSVGGNLGNTIYF,TGTGCCAGCAGCGTAGGCGGGAACCTAGGAAACACCATATATTTT
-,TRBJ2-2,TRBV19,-,CASTRRTTGELFF,TGTGCCAGTACTAGAAGAACCACCGGGGAGCTGTTTTTT
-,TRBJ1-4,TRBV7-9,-,CASSWGRTNEKLFF,TGTGCCAGCAGCTGGGGCAGAACGAATGAAAAACTGTTTTTT
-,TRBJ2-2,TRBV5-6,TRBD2,CASPAGGTSETGELFF,TGTGCCAGCCCCGCCGGGGGGACTAGCGAGACCGGGGAGCTGTTTTTT
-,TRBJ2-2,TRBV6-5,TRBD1,CASTRDRGDGELFF,TGTGCCAGCACCAGGGACAGGGGAGACGGGGAGCTGTTTTTT
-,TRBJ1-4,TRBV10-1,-,CASSEAGFEKLFF,TGCGCCAGCAGTGAGGCAGGGTTCGAAAAACTGTTTTTT
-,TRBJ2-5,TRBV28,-,CASRDSQETQYF,TGTGCCAGCAGGGACAGCCAAGAGACCCAGTACTTC
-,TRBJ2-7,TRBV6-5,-,CASTRTSGPYEQYF,TGTGCCAGCACCAGAACCTCAGGGCCCTACGAGCAGTACTTC
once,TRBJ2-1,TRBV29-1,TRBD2,CSVVPSGRAVVNEQFF,TGCAGCGTTGTGCCTAGCGGGAGGGCCGTGGTCAATGAGCAGTTCTTC
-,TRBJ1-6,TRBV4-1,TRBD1,CASSQVTGLSSPLHF,TGCGCCAGCAGCCAAGTGACAGGGTTATCTTCACCCCTCCACTTT
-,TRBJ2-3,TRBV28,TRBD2,CASSITSGSPDTQYF,TGTGCCAGCAGTATTACTAGCGGGAGTCCAGATACGCAGTATTTT
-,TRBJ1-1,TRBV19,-,CASSKRGGGTEAFF,TGTGCCAGTAGTAAACGGGGGGGCGGCACTGAAGCTTTCTTT
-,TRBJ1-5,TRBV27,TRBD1,CASSLGTGGNQPQHF,TGTGCCAGCAGTTTGGGGACAGGGGGTAATCAGCCCCAGCATTTT
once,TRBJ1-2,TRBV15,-,CATSRDYPSGGYTF,TGTGCCACCAGCAGAGATTACCCCTCGGGGGGCTACACCTTC
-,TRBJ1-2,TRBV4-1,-,CASSQDIRSYGYTF,TGCGCCAGCAGCCAAGACATCAGGTCCTATGGCTACACCTTC
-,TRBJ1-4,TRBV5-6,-,CASSLASGIEKLFF,TGTGCCAGCAGCTTGGCATCGGGGATCGAAAAACTGTTTTTT
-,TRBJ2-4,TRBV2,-,CASTGTRDNWGAKNIQYF,TGTGCCAGCACCGGAACCCGGGACAACTGGGGGGCCAAAAACATTCAGTACTTC
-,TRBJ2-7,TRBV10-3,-,CANATIFPGLQQDEQYF,TGTGCCAACGCCACAATTTTTCCGGGCCTTCAACAGGATGAGCAGTACTTC
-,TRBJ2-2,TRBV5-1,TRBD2,CASSRPGEGGTGELFF,TGCGCCAGCAGCCGGCCTGGGGAGGGAGGCACCGGGGAGCTGTTTTTT
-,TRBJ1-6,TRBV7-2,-,CASSLGLTNSPLHF,TGTGCCAGCAGCTTGGGACTGACCAATTCACCCCTCCACTTT
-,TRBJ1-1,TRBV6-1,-,CASSEGWGAEAFF,TGTGCCAGCAGTGAGGGGTGGGGAGCGGAAGCTTTCTTT
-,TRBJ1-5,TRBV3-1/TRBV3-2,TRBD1,CASSPTGATQPQHF,TGTGCCAGCAGCCCCACAGGGGCTACTCAGCCCCAGCATTTT
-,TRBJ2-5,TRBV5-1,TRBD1,CASSSTGGSETQYF,TGCGCCAGCAGCTCGACAGGGGGGAGCGAGACCCAGTACTTC
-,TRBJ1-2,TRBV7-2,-,CASSIQGPANYGYTF,TGTGCCAGCAGCATTCAGGGCCCGGCTAACTATGGCTACACCTTC
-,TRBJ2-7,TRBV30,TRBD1,CAWSAGTGVGEQYF,TGTGCCTGGAGTGCCGGGACAGGCGTGGGAGAGCAGTACTTC
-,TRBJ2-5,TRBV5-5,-,CASSLAGGKTQYF,TGTGCCAGCAGCTTGGCAGGAGGGAAGACCCAGTACTTC
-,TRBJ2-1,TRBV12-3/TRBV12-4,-,CASSTYNEQFF,TGTGCCAGCAGCACTTACAATGAGCAGTTCTTC
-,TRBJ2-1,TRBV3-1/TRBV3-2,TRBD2,CASSQDRSSGRPNEQFF,TGTGCCAGCAGCCAAGATCGGTCCAGCGGGAGGCCCAATGAGCAGTTCTTC
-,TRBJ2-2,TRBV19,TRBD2,CASSMTSGSRTGELFF,TGTGCCAGTAGTATGACTAGCGGGAGTCGAACCGGGGAGCTGTTTTTT
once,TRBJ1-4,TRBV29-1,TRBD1,CSVAPGTGLGKLFF,TGCAGCGTTGCCCCCGGGACAGGGCTAGGAAAACTGTTTTTT
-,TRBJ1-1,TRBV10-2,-,CASSEEYTEAFF,TGCGCCAGCAGTGAGGAGTACACTGAAGCTTTCTTT
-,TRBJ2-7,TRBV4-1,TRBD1,CASSLRQGDSYEQYF,TGCGCCAGCAGTCTGAGACAGGGGGACTCCTACGAGCAGTACTTC
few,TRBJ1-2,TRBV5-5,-,CASTPGQSYGYTF,TGTGCCAGCACCCCCGGACAGAGCTATGGCTACACCTTC
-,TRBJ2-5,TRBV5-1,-,CASSFYGRAETQYF,TGCGCCAGCAGCTTTTATGGTCGAGCGGAGACCCAGTACTTC
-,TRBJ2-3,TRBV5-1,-,CASSLPPGDSDTQYF,TGCGCCAGCAGCCTACCGCCAGGGGATTCGGATACGCAGTATTTT
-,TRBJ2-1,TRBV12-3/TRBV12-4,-,CASSLGLVAQFF,TGTGCCAGCAGTTTGGGGCTAGTTGCGCAGTTCTTC
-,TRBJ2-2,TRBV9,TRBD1,CASSVQGTGDTGELFF,TGTGCCAGCAGCGTACAAGGGACAGGGGACACCGGGGAGCTGTTTTTT
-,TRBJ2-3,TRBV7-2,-,CASSVRQAPTDTQYF,TGTGCCAGCAGCGTTAGACAAGCACCCACAGATACGCAGTATTTT
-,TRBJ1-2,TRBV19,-,CASSRRAPGYTF,TGTGCCAGTAGTAGAAGAGCTCCGGGCTACACCTTC
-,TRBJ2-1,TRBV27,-,CASSFSTVSLNEQFF,TGTGCCAGCAGTTTTTCTACGGTGTCCCTGAATGAGCAGTTCTTC
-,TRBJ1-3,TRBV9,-,CASSETAHLGNTIYF,TGTGCCAGCAGCGAGACAGCGCATCTTGGAAACACCATATATTTT
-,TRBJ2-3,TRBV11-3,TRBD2,CASSLRAGVADTQYF,TGTGCCAGCAGCTTAAGGGCGGGAGTGGCAGATACGCAGTATTTT
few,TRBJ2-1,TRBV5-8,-,CASSIGSSVYNEQFF,TGTGCCAGCAGCATTGGTAGCTCCGTCTACAATGAGCAGTTCTTC
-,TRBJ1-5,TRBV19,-,CASSITGGPQPQHF,TGTGCCAGTAGTATTACAGGAGGGCCTCAGCCCCAGCATTTT
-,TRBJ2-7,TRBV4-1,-,CASSRWRGRGFYEQYF,TGCGCCAGCAGCCGATGGAGGGGGCGCGGATTTTACGAGCAGTACTTC
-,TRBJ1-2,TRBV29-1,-,CSVDRAYGYTF,TGCAGCGTTGACAGGGCCTATGGCTACACCTTC
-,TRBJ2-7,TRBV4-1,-,CASSLNLSGREQYF,TGCGCCAGCAGCCTAAATCTTTCAGGGAGGGAGCAGTACTTC
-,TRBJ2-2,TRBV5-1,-,CASSLTVGVGTGELFF,TGCGCCAGCAGCTTAACGGTCGGAGTCGGCACCGGGGAGCTGTTTTTT
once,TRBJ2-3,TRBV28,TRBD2,CASSLQRGGDTQYF,TGTGCCAGCAGTCTCCAGCGGGGAGGCGATACGCAGTATTTT
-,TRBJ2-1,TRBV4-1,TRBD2,CASSRGLAGVGEQFF,TGCGCCAGCAGCCGGGGACTAGCGGGGGTTGGTGAGCAGTTCTTC
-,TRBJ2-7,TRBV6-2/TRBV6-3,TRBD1,CASSSFGTGRVEQYF,TGTGCCAGCAGTTCCTTCGGGACAGGGAGGGTCGAGCAGTACTTC